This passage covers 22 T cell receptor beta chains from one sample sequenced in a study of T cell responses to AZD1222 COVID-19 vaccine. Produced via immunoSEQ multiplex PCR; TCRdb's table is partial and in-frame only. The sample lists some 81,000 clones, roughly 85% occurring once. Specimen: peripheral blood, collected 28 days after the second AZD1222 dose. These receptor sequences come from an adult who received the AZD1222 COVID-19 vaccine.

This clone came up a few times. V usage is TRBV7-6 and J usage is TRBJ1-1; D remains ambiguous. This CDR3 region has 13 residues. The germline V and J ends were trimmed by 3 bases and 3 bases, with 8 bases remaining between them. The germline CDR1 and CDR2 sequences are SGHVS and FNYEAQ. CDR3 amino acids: CASSLETYTEAFF. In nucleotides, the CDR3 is TGTGCCAGCAGCTTGGAGACCTACACTGAAGCTTTCTTT.

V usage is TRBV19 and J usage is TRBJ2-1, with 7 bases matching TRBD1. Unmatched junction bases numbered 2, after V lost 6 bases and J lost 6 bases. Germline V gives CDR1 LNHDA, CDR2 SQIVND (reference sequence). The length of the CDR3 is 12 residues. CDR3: CASRNRGNEQFF. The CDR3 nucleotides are TGTGCCAGTAGGAACAGGGGCAATGAGCAGTTCTTC.

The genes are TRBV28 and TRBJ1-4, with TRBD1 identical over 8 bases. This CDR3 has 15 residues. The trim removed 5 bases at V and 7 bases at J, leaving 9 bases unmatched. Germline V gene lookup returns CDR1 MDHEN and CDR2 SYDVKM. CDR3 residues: CASSPYRGSGEKLFF. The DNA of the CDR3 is TGTGCCAGCAGTCCCTACAGGGGGTCGGGTGAAAAACTGTTTTTT. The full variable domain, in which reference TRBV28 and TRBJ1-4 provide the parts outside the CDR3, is DVKVTQSSRYLVKRTGEKVFLECVQDMDHENMFWYRQDPGLGLRLIYFSYDVKMKEKGDIPEGYSVSREKKERFSLILESASTNQTSMYLCASSPYRGSGEKLFFGSGTQLSVL.

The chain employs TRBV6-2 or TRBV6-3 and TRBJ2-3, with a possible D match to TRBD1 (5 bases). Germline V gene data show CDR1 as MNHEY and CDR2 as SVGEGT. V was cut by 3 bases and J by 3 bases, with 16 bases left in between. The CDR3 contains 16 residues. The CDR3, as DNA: TGTGCCAGCAGTTATGTAAGGGGCTTGGGTACAGATACGCAGTATTTT. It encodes CASSYVRGLGTDTQYF.

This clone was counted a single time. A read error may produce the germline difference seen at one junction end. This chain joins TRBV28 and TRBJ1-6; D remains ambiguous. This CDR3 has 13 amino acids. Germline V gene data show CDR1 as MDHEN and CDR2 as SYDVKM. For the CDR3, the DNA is TGTGCCAGCAATTTAAGCTATAATTCACCCCTCCACTTT. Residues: CASNLSYNSPLHF.

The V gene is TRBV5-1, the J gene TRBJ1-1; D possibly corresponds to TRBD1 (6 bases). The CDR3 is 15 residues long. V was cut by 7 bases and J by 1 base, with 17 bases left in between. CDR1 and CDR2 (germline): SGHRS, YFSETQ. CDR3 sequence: CASSPLGTSNTEAFF. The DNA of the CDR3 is TGCGCCAGCTCCCCTTTGGGGACATCGAACACTGAAGCTTTCTTT.

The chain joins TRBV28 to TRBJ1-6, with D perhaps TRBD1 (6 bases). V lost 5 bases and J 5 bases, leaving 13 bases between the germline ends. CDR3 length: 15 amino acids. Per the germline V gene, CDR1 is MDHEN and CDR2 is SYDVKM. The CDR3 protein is CASSLGGFNNSPLHF. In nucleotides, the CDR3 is TGTGCCAGCAGTCTAGGGGGATTCAATAATTCACCCCTCCACTTT.

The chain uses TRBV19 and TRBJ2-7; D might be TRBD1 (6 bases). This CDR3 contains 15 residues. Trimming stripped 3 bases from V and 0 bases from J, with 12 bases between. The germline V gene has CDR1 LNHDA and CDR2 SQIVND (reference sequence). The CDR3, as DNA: TGTGCCAGTAGTATTGCCCCAGGGGCCTCCTACGAGCAGTACTTC. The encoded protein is CASSIAPGASYEQYF.

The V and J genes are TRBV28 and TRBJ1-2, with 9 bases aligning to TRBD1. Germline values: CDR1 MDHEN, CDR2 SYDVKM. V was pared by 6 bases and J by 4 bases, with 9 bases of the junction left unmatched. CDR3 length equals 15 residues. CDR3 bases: TGTGCCAGCAGGGTAACCGGGACAGGGAGCTATGGCTACACCTTC. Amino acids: CASRVTGTGSYGYTF.

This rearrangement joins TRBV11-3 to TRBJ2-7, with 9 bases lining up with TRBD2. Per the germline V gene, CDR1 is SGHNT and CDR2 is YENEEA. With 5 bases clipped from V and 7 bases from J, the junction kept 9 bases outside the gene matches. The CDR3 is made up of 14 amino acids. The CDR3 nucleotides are TGTGCCAGCAGCCCTAGCGCGGGGGGGCTTGAGCAGTACTTC. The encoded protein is CASSPSAGGLEQYF.

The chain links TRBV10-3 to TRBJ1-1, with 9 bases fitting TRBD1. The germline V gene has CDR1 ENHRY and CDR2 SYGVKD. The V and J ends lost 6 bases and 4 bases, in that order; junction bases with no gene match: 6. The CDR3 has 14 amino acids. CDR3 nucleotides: TGTGCCATCAGCGACCCGACAGGGGGCACTGAAGCTTTCTTT. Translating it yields CAISDPTGGTEAFF.

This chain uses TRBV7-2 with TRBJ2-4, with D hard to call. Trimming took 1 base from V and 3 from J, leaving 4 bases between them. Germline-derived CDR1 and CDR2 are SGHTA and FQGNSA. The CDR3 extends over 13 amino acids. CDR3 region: CASSLGGKNIQYF. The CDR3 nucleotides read TGTGCCAGCAGCTTAGGAGGCAAAAACATTCAGTACTTC.

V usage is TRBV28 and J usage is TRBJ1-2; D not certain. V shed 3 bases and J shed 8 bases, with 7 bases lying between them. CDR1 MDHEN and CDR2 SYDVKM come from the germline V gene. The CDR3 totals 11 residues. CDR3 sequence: CASSFREGYTF. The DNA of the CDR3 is TGTGCCAGCAGTTTTCGAGAAGGCTACACCTTC.

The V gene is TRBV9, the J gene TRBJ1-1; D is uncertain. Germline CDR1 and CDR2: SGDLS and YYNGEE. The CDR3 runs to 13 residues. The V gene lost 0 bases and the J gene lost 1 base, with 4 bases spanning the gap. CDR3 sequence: CASSVEGNTEAFF. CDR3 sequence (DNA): TGTGCCAGCAGCGTAGAGGGGAACACTGAAGCTTTCTTT.

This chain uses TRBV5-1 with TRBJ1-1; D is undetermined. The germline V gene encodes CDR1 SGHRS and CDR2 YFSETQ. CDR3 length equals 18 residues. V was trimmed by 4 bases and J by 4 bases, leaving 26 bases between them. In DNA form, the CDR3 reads TGCGCCAGCAGCCCCTATGGGGAGGGCAGAGTTTATTCCACTGAAGCTTTCTTT. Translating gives CASSPYGEGRVYSTEAFF. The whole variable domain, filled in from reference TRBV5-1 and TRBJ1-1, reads KAGVTQTPRYLIKTRGQQVTLSCSPISGHRSVSWYQQTPGQGLQFLFEYFSETQRNKGNFPGRFSGRQFSNSRSEMNVSTLELGDSALYLCASSPYGEGRVYSTEAFFGQGTRLTVV.

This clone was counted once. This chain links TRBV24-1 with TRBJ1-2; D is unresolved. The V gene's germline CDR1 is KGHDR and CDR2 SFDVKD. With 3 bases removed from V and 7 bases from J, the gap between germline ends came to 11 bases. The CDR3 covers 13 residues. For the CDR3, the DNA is TGTGCCACCAGTGATATGGGGTTGAGTGGCTACACCTTC. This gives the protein CATSDMGLSGYTF.

CDR3 nucleotides: TGCGCCAGCAGCATCAAGACTAGCGGGGGAAATAATGAGCAGTTCTTC. Translation gives CASSIKTSGGNNEQFF. This chain connects TRBV5-1 to TRBJ2-1; the match to TRBD2 covers 12 bases. Germline CDR1 is SGHRS and CDR2 is YFSETQ. CDR3 length: 16 amino acids. V lost 4 bases to trimming and J lost 7 bases; unmatched junction nucleotides: 9.

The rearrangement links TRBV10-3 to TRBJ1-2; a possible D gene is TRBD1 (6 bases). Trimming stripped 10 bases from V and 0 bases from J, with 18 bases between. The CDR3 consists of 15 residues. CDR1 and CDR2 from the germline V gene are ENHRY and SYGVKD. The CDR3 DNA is TGTGCCACCCGGAATGGGACACCAGCTAACTATGGCTACACCTTC. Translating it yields CATRNGTPANYGYTF.

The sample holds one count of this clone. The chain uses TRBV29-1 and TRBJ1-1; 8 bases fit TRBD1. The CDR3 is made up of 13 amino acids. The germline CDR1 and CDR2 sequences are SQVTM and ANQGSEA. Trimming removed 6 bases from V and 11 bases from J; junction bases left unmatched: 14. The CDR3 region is CSVSGRQGAGAFF. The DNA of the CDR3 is TGCAGCGTGTCAGGGAGGCAGGGGGCTGGGGCTTTCTTT.

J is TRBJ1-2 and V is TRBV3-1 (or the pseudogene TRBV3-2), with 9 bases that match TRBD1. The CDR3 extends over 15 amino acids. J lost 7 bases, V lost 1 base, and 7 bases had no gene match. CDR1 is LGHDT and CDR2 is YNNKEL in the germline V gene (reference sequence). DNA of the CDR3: TGTGCCAGCAGCCAAGGCACAGGGGGCGCGGGTGGCTACACCTTC. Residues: CASSQGTGGAGGYTF.

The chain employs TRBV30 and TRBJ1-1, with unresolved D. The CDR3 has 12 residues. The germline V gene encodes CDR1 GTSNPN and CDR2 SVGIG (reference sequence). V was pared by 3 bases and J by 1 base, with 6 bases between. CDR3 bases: TGTGCCTGGAGCGTCACGAACACTGAAGCTTTCTTT. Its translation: CAWSVTNTEAFF.

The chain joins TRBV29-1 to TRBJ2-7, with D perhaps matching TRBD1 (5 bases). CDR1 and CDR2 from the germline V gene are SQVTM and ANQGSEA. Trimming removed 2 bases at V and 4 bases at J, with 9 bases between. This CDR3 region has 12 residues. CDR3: CSVESQGYEQYF. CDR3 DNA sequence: TGCAGCGTTGAATCGCAGGGATACGAGCAGTACTTC.